The clone carrying this T cell receptor (beta chain) was seen a few times. The antigen is undetermined. This record comes from a study of beta chain features in type 1 diabetes. Study in general: No patient-donor differences in age, gender, total cells or subset yield. Study results and limitations: Moderately but significantly shorter TCRB CDR3s were found in Type 1 diabetes patients in all four CD4+ subsets.

The germline V and J ends were trimmed by 1 base and 3 bases, with 13 bases remaining between them. The CDR3 runs 15 residues. Germline loops: CDR1 SGHAT, CDR2 FQNNGV. Of the isolated RNA, all was reverse transcribed, and so the sequenced material was expressed TCRB transcripts. Sequenced by immunoSEQ multiplex PCR; TCRdb stores in-frame clones only, minus some. The profile shows around 40,000 clones, about 66% of them singletons. This TCR derives from a woman aged 18 to 35 with type 1 diabetes. The sample consisted of Tregs from blood. J is TRBJ2-7 and V is TRBV11-2; D is possibly TRBD1 (6 bases). The CDR3 region is CASSLGPVRGYEQYF. The DNA of the CDR3 is TGTGCCAGCAGCTTAGGGCCGGTCAGGGGCTACGAGCAGTACTTC.